This TCR beta chain is drawn from a study of PD-L1 blockade in urothelial cancer. Study as a whole: Males with bladder-origin urothelial cancer constituted about nine tenths of the roughly 29 patients. Analyzed time points were 3 weeks (second dose) and 6 weeks after therapy began. Patients' prior chemotherapy regimens numbered 0 to 3. Study-wide findings and caveats: Tumor-linked clones in blood grew more by 3 weeks in durable-benefit patients.

Produced via immunoSEQ multiplex PCR; TCRdb's table is partial and in-frame only. Among about 45,000 clones, about 91% were seen once, and the ten largest hold about 4.2%. As to this clone: Antigen unknown.

The ends lost 0 bases at V and 6 bases at J; junction bases unmatched: 6. The germline CDR1 and CDR2 sequences are MNHNS and SASEGT. The length of the CDR3 is 15 residues. The chain has TRBV6-1 and TRBJ1-2; TRBD1 aligns across 8 bases. Sample: PBMCs, taken around atezolizumab (anti-PD-L1) treatment. This receptor was identified in a man older than 75 with urothelial cancer. CDR3 region: CASSEASGGVDGYTF. DNA of the CDR3: TGTGCCAGCAGTGAAGCTTCAGGGGGCGTCGATGGCTACACCTTC.